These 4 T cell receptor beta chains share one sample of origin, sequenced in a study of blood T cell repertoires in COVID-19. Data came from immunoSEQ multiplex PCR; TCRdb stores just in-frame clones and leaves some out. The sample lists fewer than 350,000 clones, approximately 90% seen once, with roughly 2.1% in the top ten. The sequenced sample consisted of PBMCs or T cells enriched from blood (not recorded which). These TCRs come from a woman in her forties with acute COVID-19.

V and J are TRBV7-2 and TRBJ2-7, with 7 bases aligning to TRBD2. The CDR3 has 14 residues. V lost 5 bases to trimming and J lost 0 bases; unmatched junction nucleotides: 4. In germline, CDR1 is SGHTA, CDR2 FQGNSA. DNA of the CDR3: TGTGCCAGCAGCCGGAGCGGGGACTCCTACGAGCAGTACTTC. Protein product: CASSRSGDSYEQYF.

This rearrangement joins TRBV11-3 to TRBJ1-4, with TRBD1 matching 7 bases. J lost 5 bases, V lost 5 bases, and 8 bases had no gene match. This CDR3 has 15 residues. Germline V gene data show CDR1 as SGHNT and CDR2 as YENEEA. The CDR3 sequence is CASSARQGRNEKLFF. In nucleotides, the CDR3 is TGTGCCAGCAGCGCGCGACAGGGTCGGAATGAAAAACTGTTTTTT.

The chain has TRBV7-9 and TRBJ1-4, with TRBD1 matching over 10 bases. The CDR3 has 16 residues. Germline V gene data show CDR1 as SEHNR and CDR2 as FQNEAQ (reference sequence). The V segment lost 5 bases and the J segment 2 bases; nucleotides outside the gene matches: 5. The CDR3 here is CASSPADRGTNEKLFF. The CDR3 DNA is TGTGCCAGCAGCCCAGCGGACAGGGGGACTAATGAAAAACTGTTTTTT.

CDR3 nucleotides: TGTGCTAGTGGACAGATCACGGGAGGCTACACCTTC. Encoded protein: CASGQITGGYTF. This chain uses TRBV12-5 with TRBJ1-2, with D unclear. V lost 6 bases to trimming and J lost 8 bases, with 13 bases between them. This CDR3 is 12 amino acids long. Germline CDR1 and CDR2: LGHNT and FRNRAP.